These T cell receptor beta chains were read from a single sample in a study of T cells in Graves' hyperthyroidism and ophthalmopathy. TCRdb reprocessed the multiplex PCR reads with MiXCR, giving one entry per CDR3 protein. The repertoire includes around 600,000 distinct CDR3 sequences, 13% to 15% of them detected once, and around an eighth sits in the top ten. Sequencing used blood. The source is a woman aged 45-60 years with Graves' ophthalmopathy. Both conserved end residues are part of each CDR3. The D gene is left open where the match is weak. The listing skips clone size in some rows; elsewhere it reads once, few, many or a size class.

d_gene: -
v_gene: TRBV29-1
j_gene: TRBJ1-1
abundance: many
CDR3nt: TGCAGCGTGGGCGGATGGGGGAACACTGAAGCTTTCTTT
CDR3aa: CSVGGWGNTEAFF

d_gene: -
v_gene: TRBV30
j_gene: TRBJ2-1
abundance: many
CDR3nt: TGTGCCTGGAGTCCCCAGGGGAGGGTAAATGAGCAGTTCTTC
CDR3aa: CAWSPQGRVNEQFF

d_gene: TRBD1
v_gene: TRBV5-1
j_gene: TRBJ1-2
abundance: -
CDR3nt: TGCGCCAGCAGCTTGGGGGCCGGGACAGGGTTTTGGGGCTACACCTTC
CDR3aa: CASSLGAGTGFWGYTF

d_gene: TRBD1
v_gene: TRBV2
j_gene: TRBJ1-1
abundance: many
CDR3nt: TGTGCCAGCAGCTTACAGGGGAGGCTGAACACTGAAGCTTTCTTT
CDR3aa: CASSLQGRLNTEAFF

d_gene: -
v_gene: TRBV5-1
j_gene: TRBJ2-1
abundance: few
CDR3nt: TGCGCCAGAGAGCGGGACAAGATCGATGAGCAGTTCTTC
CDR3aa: CARERDKIDEQFF

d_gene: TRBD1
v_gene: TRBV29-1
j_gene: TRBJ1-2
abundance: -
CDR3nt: TGCAGCGTTGGGGACAGCAGCTATGGCTACACCTTC
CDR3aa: CSVGDSSYGYTF

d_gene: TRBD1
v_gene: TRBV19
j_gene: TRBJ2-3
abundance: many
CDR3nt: TGTGCCAGTAGTAACAGTCAGGGGGCTCCCTTTAGCACAGATACGCAGTATTTT
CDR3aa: CASSNSQGAPFSTDTQYF

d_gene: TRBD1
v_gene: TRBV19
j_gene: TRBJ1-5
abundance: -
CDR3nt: TGTGCCAGTAGTGACAGGGTAAGAAGCAATCAGCCCCAGCATTTT
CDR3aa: CASSDRVRSNQPQHF

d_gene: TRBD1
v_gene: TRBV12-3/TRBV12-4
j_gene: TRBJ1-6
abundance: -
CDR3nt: TGTGCCGGCAGTCTTACAGGGGGCCAATCACCCCTCCACTTT
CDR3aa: CAGSLTGGQSPLHF

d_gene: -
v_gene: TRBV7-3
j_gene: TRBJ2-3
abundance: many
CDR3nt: TGTGCCAGCAGCTTTGGAGGGGTGACAGATACGCAGTATTTT
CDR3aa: CASSFGGVTDTQYF

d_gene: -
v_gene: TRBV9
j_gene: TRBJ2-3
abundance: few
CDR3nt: TGTGCCAGCAGCGTAGCCCCAGGGTTTGCGAATACGCAGTATTTT
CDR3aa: CASSVAPGFANTQYF

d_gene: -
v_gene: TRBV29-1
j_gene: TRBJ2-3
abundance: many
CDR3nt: TGCAGCGTTGATTCCCTTACAGATACGCAGTATTTT
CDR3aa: CSVDSLTDTQYF

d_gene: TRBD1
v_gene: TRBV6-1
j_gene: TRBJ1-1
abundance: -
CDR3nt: TGTGCCAGCAGTTTAACAGGGGGCGCGTCTCCGAACACTGAAGCTTTCTTT
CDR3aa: CASSLTGGASPNTEAFF

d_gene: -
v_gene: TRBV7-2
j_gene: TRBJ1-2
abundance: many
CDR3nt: TGTGCCAGCAGCTTAAAACCAGGAGACAGTGCCTATGGCTACACCTTC
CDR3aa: CASSLKPGDSAYGYTF

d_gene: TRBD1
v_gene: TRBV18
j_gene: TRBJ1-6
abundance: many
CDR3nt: TGTGCCAGCTCACGGGACAGGATCCGGGAGTCACCCCTCCACTTT
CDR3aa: CASSRDRIRESPLHF

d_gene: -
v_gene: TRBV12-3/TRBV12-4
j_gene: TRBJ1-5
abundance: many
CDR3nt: TGTGCCAGCAGTTTCGACTTCGGCAATCAGCCCCAGCATTTT
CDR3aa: CASSFDFGNQPQHF

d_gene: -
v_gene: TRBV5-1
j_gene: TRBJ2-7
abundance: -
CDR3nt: TGCGCCAGCAGCTTGGGGCCTACCGGGACGGACTACGAGCAGTACTTC
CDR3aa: CASSLGPTGTDYEQYF

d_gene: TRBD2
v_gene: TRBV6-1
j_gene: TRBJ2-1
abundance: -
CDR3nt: TGTGCCAGCAGTTCACTAGCGGGAGTGGTCAGTGAGCAGTTCTTC
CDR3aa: CASSSLAGVVSEQFF

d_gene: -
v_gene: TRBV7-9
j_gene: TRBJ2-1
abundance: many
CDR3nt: TGTGCCAGCAGCTTAGATGGAGGGTATGAGCAGTTCTTC
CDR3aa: CASSLDGGYEQFF

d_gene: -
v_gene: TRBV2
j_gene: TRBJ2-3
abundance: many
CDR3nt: TGTGCCAGCAGTGGGAGGGGGGGGAGGAACACAGATACGCAGTATTTT
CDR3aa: CASSGRGGRNTDTQYF

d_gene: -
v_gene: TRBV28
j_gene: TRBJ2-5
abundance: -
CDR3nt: TGTGCCAGCAATACCGGGAGTGGGGAGACCCAGTACTTC
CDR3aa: CASNTGSGETQYF

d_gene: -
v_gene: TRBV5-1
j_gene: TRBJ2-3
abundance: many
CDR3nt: TGCGCCAGCAGCTTGGATGCAGCCTGGGGCACAGATACGCAGTATTTT
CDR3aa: CASSLDAAWGTDTQYF

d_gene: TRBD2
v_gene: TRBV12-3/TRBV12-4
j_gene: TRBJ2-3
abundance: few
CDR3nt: TGTGCCAGCAGTTTCGGCGGGAGGGCCTCAGATACGCAGTATTTT
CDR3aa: CASSFGGRASDTQYF

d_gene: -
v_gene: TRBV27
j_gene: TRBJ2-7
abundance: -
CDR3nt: TGTGCCAGCAGTTGGTTAGGTTCCTACGAGCAGTACTTC
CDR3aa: CASSWLGSYEQYF

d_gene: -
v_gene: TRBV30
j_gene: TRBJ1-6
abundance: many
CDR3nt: TGTGCCTGGGCCCTATCCGAGAATTCACCCCTCCACTTT
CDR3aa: CAWALSENSPLHF

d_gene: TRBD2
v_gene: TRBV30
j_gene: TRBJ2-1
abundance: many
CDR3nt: TGTGCCTGGAGTGTACTAGCGGGATTTCAGTTCTTC
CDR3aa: CAWSVLAGFQFF

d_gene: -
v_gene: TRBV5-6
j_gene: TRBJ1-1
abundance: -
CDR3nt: TGTGCCAGCAGGGCAGGACCGCTGTCTCCTACTCGGTCTTTCTTT
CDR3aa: CASRAGPLSPTRSFF

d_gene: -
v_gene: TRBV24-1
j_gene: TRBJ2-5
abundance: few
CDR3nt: TGTGCCACCAGTCCAACGGATCCCTCCCTACAAGAGACCCAGTACTTC
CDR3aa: CATSPTDPSLQETQYF

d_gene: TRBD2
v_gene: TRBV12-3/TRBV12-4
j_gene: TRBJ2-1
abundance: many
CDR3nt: TGTGCCAGCAGTCCTGGACTAGCGACGAATGAGCAGTTCTTC
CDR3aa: CASSPGLATNEQFF

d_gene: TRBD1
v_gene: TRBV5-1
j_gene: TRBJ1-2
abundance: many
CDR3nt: TGCGCCAGCAGCCAAGGGACAGGGGATAACTATGGCTACACCTTC
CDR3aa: CASSQGTGDNYGYTF

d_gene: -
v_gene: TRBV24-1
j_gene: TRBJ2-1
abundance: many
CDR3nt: TGTGCCACCATGTCTAGAGGTGAGCAGTTCTTC
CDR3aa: CATMSRGEQFF

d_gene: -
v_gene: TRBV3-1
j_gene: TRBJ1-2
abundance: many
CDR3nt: TGTGCCAGCAGCCAAGATAACCCCCAGGGCTATGGCTACACCTTC
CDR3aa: CASSQDNPQGYGYTF

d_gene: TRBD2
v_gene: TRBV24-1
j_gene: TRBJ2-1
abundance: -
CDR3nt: TGTGCCACCAGTGACCCGGGCCAACTAGCGGGAGTTATGAATGAGCAGTTCTTC
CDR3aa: CATSDPGQLAGVMNEQFF

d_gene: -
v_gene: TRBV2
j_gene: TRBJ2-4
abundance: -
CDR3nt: TGTGCCAGCAGTGATCAGCTCAATGGGGACATTCAGTACTTC
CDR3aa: CASSDQLNGDIQYF

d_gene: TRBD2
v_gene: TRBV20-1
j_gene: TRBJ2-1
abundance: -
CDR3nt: TGCAGTGCTAGTGACCGGACTAGCGCCGACAATGAGCAGTTCTTC
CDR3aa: CSASDRTSADNEQFF

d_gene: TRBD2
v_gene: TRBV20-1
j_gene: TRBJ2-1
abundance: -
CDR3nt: TGCAGTGCTAGAGATAGCGGACTAGGGGCGAATGAGCAGTTCTTC
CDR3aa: CSARDSGLGANEQFF

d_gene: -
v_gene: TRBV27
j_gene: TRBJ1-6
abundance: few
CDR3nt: TGTGCCAGCAGTTTTGGTGTGCGGTCACCCCTCCACTTT
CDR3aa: CASSFGVRSPLHF

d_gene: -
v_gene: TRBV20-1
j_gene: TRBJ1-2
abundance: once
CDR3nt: TGCAGTGCTAGAGGGGCAGGGGCAGGCGATGGCTACACCTTC
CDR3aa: CSARGAGAGDGYTF

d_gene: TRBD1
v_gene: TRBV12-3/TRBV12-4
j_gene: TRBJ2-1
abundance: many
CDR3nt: TGTGCCAGCAGATTAACCGGGACAGATAACAATGAGCAGTTCTTC
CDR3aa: CASRLTGTDNNEQFF

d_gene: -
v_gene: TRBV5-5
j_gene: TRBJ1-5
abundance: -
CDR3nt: TGTGCCAGCAGCTTGTCGGGAATTCAGCCCCAGCATTTT
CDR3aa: CASSLSGIQPQHF

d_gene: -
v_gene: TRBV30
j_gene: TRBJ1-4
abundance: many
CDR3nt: TGTGCCTGGAGTGTCTCGGACAGTTACGATGAAAAACTGTTTTTT
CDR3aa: CAWSVSDSYDEKLFF

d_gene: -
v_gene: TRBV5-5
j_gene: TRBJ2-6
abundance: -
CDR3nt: TGTGCCAGCAGCTTGTTTAGGCGGTCCTCTGGGGCCAACGTCCTGACTTTC
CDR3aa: CASSLFRRSSGANVLTF

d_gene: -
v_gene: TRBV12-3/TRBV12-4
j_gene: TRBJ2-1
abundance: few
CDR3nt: TGTGCCAGCAGTTTCGCAGGACACAATGAGCAGTTCTTC
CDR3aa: CASSFAGHNEQFF

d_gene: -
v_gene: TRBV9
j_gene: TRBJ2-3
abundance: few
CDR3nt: TGTGCCAGCAGCGTTTCGGGAGTTGTTCAGACAGATACGCAGTATTTT
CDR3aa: CASSVSGVVQTDTQYF

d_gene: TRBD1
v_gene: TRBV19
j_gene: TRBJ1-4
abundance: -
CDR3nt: TGTGCCAGTAGTCTACGGGAGACAGGGATGAATGAAAAACTGTTTTTT
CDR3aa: CASSLRETGMNEKLFF

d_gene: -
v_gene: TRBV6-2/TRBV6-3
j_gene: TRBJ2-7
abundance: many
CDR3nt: TGTGCCAGCAGTTCGACTCGCTTTTCCGAGCAGTACTTC
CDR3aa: CASSSTRFSEQYF

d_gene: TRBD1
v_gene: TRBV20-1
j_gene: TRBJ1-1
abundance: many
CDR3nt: TGCAGTGCGTTGACAGGGTCGGGCACTGAAGCTTTCTTT
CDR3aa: CSALTGSGTEAFF

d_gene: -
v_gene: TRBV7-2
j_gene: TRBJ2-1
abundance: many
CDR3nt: TGTGCCAGCACCCTTCCCCGTGGGGGAATGGGTGAGCAGTTCTTC
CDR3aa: CASTLPRGGMGEQFF

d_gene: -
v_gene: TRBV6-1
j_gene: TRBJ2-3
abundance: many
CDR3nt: TGTGCCAGCACACTTATGGGCGGCCACACAGATACGCAGTATTTT
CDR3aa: CASTLMGGHTDTQYF

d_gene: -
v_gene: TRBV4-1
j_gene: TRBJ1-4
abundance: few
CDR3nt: TGCGCCAGCAGCCTACTGGTTGGTGAAAAACTGTTTTTT
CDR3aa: CASSLLVGEKLFF